A selection of T cell receptor beta chains follows, all from one sample in a study of T cells in Graves' hyperthyroidism and ophthalmopathy. One entry per CDR3 protein results from TCRdb running MiXCR on the multiplex PCR reads. The sample shows 540,000 or so distinct CDR3 sequences, approximately 14% of them seen only once. The sequencing input was blood. Receptors originate from a woman aged 30 to 39 with Graves' hyperthyroidism. The CDR3 runs from the conserved cysteine through the conserved F or W. D genes are given only for firm matches. Size is stated for part of the rows, as once, few or many counts, or as a class when the clone is expanded.

D gene: NA; V gene: TRBV30; clone size: many; J gene: TRBJ2-1; CDR3 protein: CASPGLPPYNEQFF; CDR3 DNA: TGTGCCTCCCCTGGGTTACCCCCTTACAATGAGCAGTTCTTC
D gene: NA; V gene: TRBV20-1; clone size: many; J gene: TRBJ2-7; CDR3 protein: CSARGVGPGGYEQYF; CDR3 DNA: TGCAGTGCTCGAGGAGTGGGTCCCGGGGGATACGAGCAGTACTTC
D gene: NA; V gene: TRBV5-5; clone size: few; J gene: TRBJ2-7; CDR3 protein: CASSLGGGGGYRTPYEQYF; CDR3 DNA: TGTGCCAGCAGCTTGGGAGGCGGCGGCGGATACCGGACCCCCTACGAGCAGTACTTC
D gene: NA; V gene: TRBV25-1; clone size: NA; J gene: TRBJ1-2; CDR3 protein: CASSEFDSVPYGYTF; CDR3 DNA: TGTGCCAGCAGTGAATTTGACAGCGTTCCCTATGGCTACACCTTC
D gene: NA; V gene: TRBV2; clone size: many; J gene: TRBJ2-7; CDR3 protein: CASSLGMYEQYF; CDR3 DNA: TGTGCCAGCAGCCTGGGGATGTACGAGCAGTACTTC
D gene: NA; V gene: TRBV30; clone size: NA; J gene: TRBJ2-1; CDR3 protein: CAWNLDGSYNEQFF; CDR3 DNA: TGTGCCTGGAATTTGGACGGTTCCTACAATGAGCAGTTCTTC
D gene: TRBD2; V gene: TRBV3-1; clone size: many; J gene: TRBJ2-2; CDR3 protein: CASRSIAGSTGELFF; CDR3 DNA: TGTGCCAGCAGAAGCATAGCGGGAAGCACCGGGGAGCTGTTTTTT
D gene: NA; V gene: TRBV5-1; clone size: many; J gene: TRBJ1-1; CDR3 protein: CASSSPGADTEAFF; CDR3 DNA: TGCGCCAGCAGCTCGCCGGGGGCGGACACTGAAGCTTTCTTT
D gene: NA; V gene: TRBV10-3; clone size: NA; J gene: TRBJ1-1; CDR3 protein: CAIAEYLLGEAFF; CDR3 DNA: TGTGCCATCGCGGAATACCTCTTGGGTGAAGCTTTCTTT
D gene: TRBD2; V gene: TRBV11-3; clone size: NA; J gene: TRBJ2-1; CDR3 protein: CASSLGGRREPSYNEQFF; CDR3 DNA: TGTGCCAGCAGCTTAGGTGGCAGGCGGGAGCCCTCCTACAATGAGCAGTTCTTC
D gene: NA; V gene: TRBV6-1; clone size: few; J gene: TRBJ1-2; CDR3 protein: CASTDAVGGRYGYTF; CDR3 DNA: TGTGCCAGCACCGACGCTGTGGGGGGCCGGTATGGCTACACCTTC
D gene: NA; V gene: TRBV12-3/TRBV12-4; clone size: many; J gene: TRBJ1-5; CDR3 protein: CASSPVAAFNQPQHF; CDR3 DNA: TGTGCCAGCAGTCCGGTAGCGGCCTTCAATCAGCCCCAGCATTTT
D gene: TRBD2; V gene: TRBV25-1; clone size: NA; J gene: TRBJ2-3; CDR3 protein: CASSEFPLASGSPDTQYF; CDR3 DNA: TGTGCCAGCAGTGAATTCCCCTTGGCTAGCGGGAGCCCCGATACGCAGTATTTT
D gene: TRBD2; V gene: TRBV28; clone size: many; J gene: TRBJ2-7; CDR3 protein: CASSLYLAGRPGEQYF; CDR3 DNA: TGTGCCAGCAGTTTATACCTAGCGGGGCGCCCCGGGGAGCAGTACTTC
D gene: TRBD2; V gene: TRBV6-5; clone size: many; J gene: TRBJ2-1; CDR3 protein: CASSYSRLAGVMNEQFF; CDR3 DNA: TGTGCCAGCAGTTACTCGAGACTAGCGGGAGTGATGAATGAGCAGTTCTTC